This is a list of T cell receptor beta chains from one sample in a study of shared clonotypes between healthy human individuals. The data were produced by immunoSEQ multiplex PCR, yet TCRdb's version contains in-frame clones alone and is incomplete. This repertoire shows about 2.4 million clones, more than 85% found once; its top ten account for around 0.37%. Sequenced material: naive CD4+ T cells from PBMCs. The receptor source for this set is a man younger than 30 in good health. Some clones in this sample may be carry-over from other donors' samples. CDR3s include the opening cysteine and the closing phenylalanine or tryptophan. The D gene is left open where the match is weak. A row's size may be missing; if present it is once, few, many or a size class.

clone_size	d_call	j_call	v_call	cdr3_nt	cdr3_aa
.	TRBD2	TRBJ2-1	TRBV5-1	TGCGCCAGCAGCAACCTACTAGCGAACTCCTACAATGAGCAGTTCTTC	CASSNLLANSYNEQFF
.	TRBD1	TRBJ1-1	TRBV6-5	TGTGCCAGCACCTGGGACAGGGACACTGAAGCTTTCTTT	CASTWDRDTEAFF
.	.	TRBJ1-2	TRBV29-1	TGCAGCGTTGAGGGGACACTCCGCGGCTATGGCTACACCTTC	CSVEGTLRGYGYTF
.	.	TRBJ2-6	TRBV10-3	TGTGCCATCAGTGAGCGGAGTTTGGGGGCTGGGGCCAACGTCCTGACTTTC	CAISERSLGAGANVLTF
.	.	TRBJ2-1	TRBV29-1	TGCAGCGTTGACATGTTGGGTTGGGTCGATGAGCAGTTCTTC	CSVDMLGWVDEQFF
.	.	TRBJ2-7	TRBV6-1	TGTGCCAGCAGTGAAGCGGACTGGTACGAGCAGTACTTC	CASSEADWYEQYF
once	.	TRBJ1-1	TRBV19	TGTGCCAGTAGTATCGGACCTCAAGCTTTCTTT	CASSIGPQAFF
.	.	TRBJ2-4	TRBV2	TGTGCCAGCAGTGACAGGGGCGGAAACATTCAGTACTTC	CASSDRGGNIQYF
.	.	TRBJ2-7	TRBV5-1	TGCGCCAGCAGCCCTGGACAGAGTTTCTACGAGCAGTACTTC	CASSPGQSFYEQYF
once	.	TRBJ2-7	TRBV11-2	TGTGCCAGCAGCTTAGCGACAGACAGATCTAGGCAGTACTTC	CASSLATDRSRQYF
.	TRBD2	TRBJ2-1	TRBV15	TGTGCCACCAGCAGGCTAGCGGGATCCCCCAATGAGCAGTTCTTC	CATSRLAGSPNEQFF
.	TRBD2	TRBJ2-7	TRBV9	TGTGCCAGCAGCGCCCATAGCGGGAGATGGCTCGAGCAGTACTTC	CASSAHSGRWLEQYF
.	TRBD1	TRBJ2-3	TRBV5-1	TGCGCCAGTTCCTTGGGGGACAGGGGATCAGATACGCAGTATTTT	CASSLGDRGSDTQYF
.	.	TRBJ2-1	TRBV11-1	TGTGCCAGCAGCCCGGCCCAGGGCGGGAAGCAGTTCTTC	CASSPAQGGKQFF
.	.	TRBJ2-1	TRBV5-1	TGCGCCAGCATGGACATCAGCTCCTACAATGAGCAGTTCTTC	CASMDISSYNEQFF
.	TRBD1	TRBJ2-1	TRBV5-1	TGCGCCAGCAGCGCCGGACAGGGTTCGGTTGAGCAGTTCTTC	CASSAGQGSVEQFF
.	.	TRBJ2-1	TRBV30	TGTGCCTGGAGCCATTACAATGAGCAGTTCTTC	CAWSHYNEQFF
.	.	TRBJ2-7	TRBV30	TGTGCCTGGAGTGTACGTGGCACCGACGAGCAGTACTTC	CAWSVRGTDEQYF
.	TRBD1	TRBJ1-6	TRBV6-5	TGTGCCAGCAGCCGACAGGGAAGGGGCAATTCACCCCTCCACTTT	CASSRQGRGNSPLHF
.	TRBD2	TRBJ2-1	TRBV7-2	TGTGCCAGCAGCCCCCGGACTAGCGGGAGGGCCATCTACAATGAGCAGTTCTTC	CASSPRTSGRAIYNEQFF
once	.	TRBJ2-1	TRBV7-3	TGTGCCAGCAGCTCGGGGGCTAGCGGTTACAATGAGCAGTTCTTC	CASSSGASGYNEQFF
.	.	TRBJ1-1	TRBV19	TGTGCCAGTAGCGTGGGACGGGGGAACACTGAAGCTTTCTTT	CASSVGRGNTEAFF
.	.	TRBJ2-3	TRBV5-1	TGCGCCAGCAGCCGGAGGCAGGGACCCCCAGATACGCAGTATTTT	CASSRRQGPPDTQYF
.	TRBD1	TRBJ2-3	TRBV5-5	TGTGCCAGCAGCTTGTTCTCTGGGACAGGGGATACGCAGTATTTT	CASSLFSGTGDTQYF
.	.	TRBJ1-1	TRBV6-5	TGTGCCAGCAGTTACTTGCGGGGGCATACTGAAGCTTTCTTT	CASSYLRGHTEAFF
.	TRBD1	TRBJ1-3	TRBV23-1	TGCGCCAGCAGTCAATGTCCTTCCGGGGGACAGGGCGGAAACACCATATATTTT	CASSQCPSGGQGGNTIYF
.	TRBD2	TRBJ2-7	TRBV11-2	TGTGCCAGCAGCCCACGTACCATCCGGGACTACAACTCCTACGAGCAGTACTTC	CASSPRTIRDYNSYEQYF
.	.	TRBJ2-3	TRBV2	TGTGCCAGCACGACCCTATTCAGTGGGGCAGATACGCAGTATTTT	CASTTLFSGADTQYF
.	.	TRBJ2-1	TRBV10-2	TGCGCCAGCACCCCGGGACTTCTCATCTCCTACAATGAGCAGTTCTTC	CASTPGLLISYNEQFF
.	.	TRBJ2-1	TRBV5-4	TGTGCCAGCAGCTTGTTCGAACACAATGAGCAGTTCTTC	CASSLFEHNEQFF
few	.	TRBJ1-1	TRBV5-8	TGTGCCAGCATCACGTGGAGGGATGAAGCTTTCTTT	CASITWRDEAFF
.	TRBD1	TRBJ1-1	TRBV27	TGTGCCAGCACCATGAGATCCGGGACAGTCACTGAAGCTTTCTTT	CASTMRSGTVTEAFF
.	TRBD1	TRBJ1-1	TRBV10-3	TGTGCCATCAGTGAGCCGGGACAGTTCACTGAAGCTTTCTTT	CAISEPGQFTEAFF
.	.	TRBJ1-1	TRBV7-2	TGTGCCAGCAGCTTTCCCCTAGGGGGGACTGAAGCTTTCTTT	CASSFPLGGTEAFF
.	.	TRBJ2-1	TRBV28	TGTGCCAGCAGCTCCCAAGGCCGGGCCGCCGGAGAGCAGTTCTTC	CASSSQGRAAGEQFF
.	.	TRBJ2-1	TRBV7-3	TGTGCCAGCAGCTTGGGGAATGAGCAGTTCTTC	CASSLGNEQFF